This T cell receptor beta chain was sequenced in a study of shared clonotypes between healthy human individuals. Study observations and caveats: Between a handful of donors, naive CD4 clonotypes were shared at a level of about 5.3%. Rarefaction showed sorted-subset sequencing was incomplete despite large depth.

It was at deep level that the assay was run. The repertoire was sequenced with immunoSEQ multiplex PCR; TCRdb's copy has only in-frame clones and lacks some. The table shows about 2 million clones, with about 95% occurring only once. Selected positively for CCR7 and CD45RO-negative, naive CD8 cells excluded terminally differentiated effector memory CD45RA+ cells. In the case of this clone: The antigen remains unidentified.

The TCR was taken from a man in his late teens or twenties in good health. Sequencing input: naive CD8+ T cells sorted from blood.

CDR3 bases: TGTGCCAGCACCTCAAAGGACAGGGGTTATGAAAAACTGTTTTTT. Its protein product is CASTSKDRGYEKLFF. The V gene is TRBV6-1, the J gene TRBJ1-4; 9 bases are shared with TRBD1. J gave up 6 bases and V 7 bases, and 9 bases lay outside the gene matches. This CDR3 is 15 amino acids long. CDR1 and CDR2 from the germline V gene are MNHNS and SASEGT.